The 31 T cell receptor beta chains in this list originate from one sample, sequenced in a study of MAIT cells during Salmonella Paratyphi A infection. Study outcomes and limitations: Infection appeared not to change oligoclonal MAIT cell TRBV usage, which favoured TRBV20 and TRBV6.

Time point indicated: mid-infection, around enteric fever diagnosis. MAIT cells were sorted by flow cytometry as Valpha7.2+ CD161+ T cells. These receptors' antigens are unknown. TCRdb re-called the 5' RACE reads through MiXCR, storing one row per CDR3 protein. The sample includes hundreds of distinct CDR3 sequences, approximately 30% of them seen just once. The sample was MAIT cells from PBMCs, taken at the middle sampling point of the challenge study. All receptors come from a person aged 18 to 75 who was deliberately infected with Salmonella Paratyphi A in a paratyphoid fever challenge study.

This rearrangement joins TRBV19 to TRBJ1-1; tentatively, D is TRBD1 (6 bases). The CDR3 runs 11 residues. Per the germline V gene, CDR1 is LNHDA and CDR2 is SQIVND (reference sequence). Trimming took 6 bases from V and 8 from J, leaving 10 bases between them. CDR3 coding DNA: TGTGCCAGTAGCGCCACAGGGGAAGCTTTCTTT. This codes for CASSATGEAFF.

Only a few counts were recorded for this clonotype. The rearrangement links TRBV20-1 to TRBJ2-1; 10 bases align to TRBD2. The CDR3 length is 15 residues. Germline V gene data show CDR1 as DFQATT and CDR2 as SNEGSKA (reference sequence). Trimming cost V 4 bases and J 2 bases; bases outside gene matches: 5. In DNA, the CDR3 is TGCAGTGCTAATGAGCGGGAGGGAACCTACAATGAGCAGTTCTTC. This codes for CSANEREGTYNEQFF.

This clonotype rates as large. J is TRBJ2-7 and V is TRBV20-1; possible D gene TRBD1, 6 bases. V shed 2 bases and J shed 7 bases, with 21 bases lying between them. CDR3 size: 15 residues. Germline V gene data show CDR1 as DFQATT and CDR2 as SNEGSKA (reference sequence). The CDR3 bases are TGCAGTGCTAGACTCCAGGCAGGGGAGATGGAAGAGCAGTACTTC. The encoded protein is CSARLQAGEMEEQYF.

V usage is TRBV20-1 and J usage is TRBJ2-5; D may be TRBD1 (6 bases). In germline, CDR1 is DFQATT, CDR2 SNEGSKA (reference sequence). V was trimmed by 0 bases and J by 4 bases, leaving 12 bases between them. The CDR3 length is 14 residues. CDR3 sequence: CSARDGGGLETQYF. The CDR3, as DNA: TGCAGTGCTAGAGATGGTGGGGGCCTAGAGACCCAGTACTTC.

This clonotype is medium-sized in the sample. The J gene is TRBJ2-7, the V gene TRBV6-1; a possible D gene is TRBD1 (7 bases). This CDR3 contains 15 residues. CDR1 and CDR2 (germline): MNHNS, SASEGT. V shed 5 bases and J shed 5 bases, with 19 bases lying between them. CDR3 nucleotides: TGTGCCAGCAGTCAAACAGGGGAGGCATATCACGAGCAGTACTTC. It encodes CASSQTGEAYHEQYF.

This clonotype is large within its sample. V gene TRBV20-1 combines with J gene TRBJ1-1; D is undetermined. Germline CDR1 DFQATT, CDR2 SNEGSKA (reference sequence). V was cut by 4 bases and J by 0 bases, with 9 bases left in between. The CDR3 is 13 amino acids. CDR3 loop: CSATGGLNTEAFF. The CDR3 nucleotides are TGCAGTGCTACGGGAGGGCTGAACACTGAAGCTTTCTTT.

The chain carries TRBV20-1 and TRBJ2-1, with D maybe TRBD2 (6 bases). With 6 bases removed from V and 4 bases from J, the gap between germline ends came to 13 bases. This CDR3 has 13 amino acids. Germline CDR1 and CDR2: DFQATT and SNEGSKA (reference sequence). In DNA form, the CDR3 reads TGCAGTGCCCGGGGCCTAGCGTACAATGAGCAGTTCTTC. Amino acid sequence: CSARGLAYNEQFF.

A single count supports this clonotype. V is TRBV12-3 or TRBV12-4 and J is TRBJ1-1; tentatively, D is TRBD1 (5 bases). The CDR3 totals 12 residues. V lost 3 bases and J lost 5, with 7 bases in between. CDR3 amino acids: CASSFGGTEAFF. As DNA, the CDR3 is TGTGCCAGCAGTTTCGGGGGTACTGAAGCTTTCTTT.

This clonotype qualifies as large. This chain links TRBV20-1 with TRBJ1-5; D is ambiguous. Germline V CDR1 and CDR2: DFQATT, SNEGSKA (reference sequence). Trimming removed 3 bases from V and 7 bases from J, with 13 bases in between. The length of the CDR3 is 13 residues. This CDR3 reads CSARLREGQPQHF. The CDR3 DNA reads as TGCAGTGCTAGGCTAAGGGAGGGACAGCCCCAGCATTTT.

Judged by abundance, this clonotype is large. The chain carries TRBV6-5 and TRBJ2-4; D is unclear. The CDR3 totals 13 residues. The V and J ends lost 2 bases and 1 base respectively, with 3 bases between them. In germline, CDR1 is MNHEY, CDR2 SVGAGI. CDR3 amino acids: CASSYGAKNIQYF. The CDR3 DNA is TGTGCCAGCAGTTACGGCGCCAAAAACATTCAGTACTTC.

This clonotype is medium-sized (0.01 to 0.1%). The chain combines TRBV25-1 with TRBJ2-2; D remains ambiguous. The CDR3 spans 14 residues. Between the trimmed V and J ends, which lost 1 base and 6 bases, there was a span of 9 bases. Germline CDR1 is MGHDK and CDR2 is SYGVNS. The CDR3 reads CASSELQSPGELFF. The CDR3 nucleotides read TGTGCCAGCAGTGAATTACAAAGCCCCGGGGAGCTGTTTTTT.

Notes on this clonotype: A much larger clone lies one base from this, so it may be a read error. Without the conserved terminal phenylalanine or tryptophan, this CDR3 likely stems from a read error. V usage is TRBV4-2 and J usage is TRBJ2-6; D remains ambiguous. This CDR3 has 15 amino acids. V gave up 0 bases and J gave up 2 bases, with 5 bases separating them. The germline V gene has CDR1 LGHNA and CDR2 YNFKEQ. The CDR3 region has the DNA TGTGCCAGCAGCCAAGATGGCGCTGGGGCCAACGTCCTGACTGTC. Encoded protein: CASSQDGAGANVLTV.

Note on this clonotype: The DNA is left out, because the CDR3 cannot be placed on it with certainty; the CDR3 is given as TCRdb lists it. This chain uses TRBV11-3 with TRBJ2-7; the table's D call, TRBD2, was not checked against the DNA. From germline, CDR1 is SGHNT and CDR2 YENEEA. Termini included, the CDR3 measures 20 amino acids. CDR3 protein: CASSFYICSAQGLADYEQYF.

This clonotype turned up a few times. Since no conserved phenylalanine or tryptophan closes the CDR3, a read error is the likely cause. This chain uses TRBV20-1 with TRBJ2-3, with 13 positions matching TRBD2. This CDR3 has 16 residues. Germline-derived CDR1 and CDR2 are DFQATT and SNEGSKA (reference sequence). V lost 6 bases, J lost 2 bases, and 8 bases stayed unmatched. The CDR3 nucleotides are TGCAGTGCACACGGGACTAGCGGGATGGACACAGATACGCAGTATTGT. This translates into CSAHGTSGMDTDTQYC.

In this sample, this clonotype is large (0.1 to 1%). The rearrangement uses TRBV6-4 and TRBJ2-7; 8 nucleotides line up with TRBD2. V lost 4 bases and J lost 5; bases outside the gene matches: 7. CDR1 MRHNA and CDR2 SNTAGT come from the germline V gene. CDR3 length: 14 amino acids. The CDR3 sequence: CASSVEAGVHEQYF. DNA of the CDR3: TGTGCCAGCAGTGTGGAAGCGGGAGTACACGAGCAGTACTTC.

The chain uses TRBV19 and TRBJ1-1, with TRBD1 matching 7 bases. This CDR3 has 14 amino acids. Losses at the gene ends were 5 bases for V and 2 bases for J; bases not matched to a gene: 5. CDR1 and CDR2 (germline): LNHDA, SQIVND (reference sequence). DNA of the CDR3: TGTGCCAGTAGTTGGGGGACAGCCAACACTGAAGCTTTCTTT. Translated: CASSWGTANTEAFF. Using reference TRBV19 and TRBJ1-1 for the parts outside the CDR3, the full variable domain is DGGITQSPKYLFRKEGQNVTLSCEQNLNHDAMYWYRQDPGQGLRLIYYSQIVNDFQKGDIAEGYSVSREKKESFPLTVTSAQKNPTAFYLCASSWGTANTEAFFGQGTRLTVV.

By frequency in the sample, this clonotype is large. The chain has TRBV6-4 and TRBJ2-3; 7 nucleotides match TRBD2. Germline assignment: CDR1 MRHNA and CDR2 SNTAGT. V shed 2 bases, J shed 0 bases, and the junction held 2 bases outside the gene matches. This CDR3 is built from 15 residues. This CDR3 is CASSDNSGSTDTQYF. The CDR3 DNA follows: TGTGCCAGCAGTGACAATAGCGGGAGCACAGATACGCAGTATTTT.

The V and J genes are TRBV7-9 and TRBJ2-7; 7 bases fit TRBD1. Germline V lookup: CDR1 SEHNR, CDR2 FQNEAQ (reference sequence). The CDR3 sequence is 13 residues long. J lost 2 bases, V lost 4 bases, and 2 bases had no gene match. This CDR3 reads CASSSRGTYEQYF. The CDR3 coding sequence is TGTGCCAGCAGCTCCAGGGGGACCTACGAGCAGTACTTC.

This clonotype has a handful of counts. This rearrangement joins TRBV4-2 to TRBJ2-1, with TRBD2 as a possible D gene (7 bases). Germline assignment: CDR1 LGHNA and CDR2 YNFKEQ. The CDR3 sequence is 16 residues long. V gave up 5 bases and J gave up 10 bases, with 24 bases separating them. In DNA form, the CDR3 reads TGTGCCAGCAGCTTGCAAGGGACTAAGGGGGGCCAGGAGCAGTTCTTC. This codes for CASSLQGTKGGQEQFF.

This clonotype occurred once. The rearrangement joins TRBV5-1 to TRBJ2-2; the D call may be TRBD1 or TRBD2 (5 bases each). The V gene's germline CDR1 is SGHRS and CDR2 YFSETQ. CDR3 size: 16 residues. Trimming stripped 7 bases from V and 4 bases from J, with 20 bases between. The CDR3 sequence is CASLSSGAPGTGELFF. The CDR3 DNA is TGCGCCAGCTTAAGCTCCGGGGCCCCCGGCACCGGGGAGCTGTTTTTT.

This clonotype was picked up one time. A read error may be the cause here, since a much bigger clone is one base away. CDR3 sequence reads: CASSVQAGGTDTQHF. CDR3 in DNA: TGTGCCAGCAGTGTTCAAGCGGGGGGCACAGATACGCAGCATTTT. The chain carries TRBV6-4 and TRBJ2-3; TRBD1 is a possible D gene (6 bases). Matching the DNA end better, TRBJ1-5 makes the J call doubtful. The CDR3 sequence is 15 residues long. In germline, CDR1 is MRHNA, CDR2 SNTAGT.

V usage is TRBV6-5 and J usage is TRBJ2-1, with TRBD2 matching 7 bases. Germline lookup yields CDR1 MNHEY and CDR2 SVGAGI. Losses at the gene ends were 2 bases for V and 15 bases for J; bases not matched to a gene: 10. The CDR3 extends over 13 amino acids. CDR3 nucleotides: TGTGCCAGCAGTTACGGGGAGCGGGACCTTCCGTTCTTC. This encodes CASSYGERDLPFF.

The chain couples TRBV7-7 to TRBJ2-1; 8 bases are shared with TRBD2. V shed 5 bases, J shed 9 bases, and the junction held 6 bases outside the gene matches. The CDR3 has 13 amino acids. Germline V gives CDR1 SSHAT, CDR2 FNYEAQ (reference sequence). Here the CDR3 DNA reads TGTGCCAGCAGCCAACCCCTAGCGGGTGAGCAGTTCTTC. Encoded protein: CASSQPLAGEQFF.

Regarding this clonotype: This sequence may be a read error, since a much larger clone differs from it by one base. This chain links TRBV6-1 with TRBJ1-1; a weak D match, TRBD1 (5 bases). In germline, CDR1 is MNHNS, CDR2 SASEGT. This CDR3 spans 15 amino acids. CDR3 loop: CASNEGVGVETEAFF. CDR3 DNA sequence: TGTGCCAGCAATGAAGGGGTCGGGGTTGAAACTGAAGCTTTCTTT.

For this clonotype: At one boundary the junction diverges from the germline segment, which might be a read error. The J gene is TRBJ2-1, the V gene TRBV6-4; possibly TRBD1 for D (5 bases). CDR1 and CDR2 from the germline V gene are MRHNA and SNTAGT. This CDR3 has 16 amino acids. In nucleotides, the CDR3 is TGTGCCAGAAGTGACTCAGGGAAAGTGAACTACAATGAGCAGTTCTTC. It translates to CARSDSGKVNYNEQFF.

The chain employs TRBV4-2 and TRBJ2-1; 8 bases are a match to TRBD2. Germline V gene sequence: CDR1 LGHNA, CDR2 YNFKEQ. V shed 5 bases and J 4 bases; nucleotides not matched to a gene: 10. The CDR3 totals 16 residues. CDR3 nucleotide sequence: TGTGCCAGCAGCTCGTGGACTAGCAGGGGTTACAATGAGCAGTTCTTC. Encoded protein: CASSSWTSRGYNEQFF.

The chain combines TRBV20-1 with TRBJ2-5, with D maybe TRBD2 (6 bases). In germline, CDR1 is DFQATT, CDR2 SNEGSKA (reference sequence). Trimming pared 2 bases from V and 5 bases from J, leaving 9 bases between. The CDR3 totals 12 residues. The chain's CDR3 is CSARSSEETQYF. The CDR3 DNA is TGCAGTGCTAGATCTAGCGAGGAGACCCAGTACTTC.

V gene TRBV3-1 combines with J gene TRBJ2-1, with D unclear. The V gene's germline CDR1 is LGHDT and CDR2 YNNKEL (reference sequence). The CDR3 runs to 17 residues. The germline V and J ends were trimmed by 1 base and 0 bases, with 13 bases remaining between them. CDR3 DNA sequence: TGTGCCAGCAGCCAAGTTATGGTAGTCGACTCCTACAATGAGCAGTTCTTC. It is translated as CASSQVMVVDSYNEQFF.

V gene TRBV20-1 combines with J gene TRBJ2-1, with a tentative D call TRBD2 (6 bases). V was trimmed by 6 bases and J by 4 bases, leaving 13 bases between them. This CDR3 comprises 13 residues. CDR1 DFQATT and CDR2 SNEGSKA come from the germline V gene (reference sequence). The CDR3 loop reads CSAGTSLYNEQFF. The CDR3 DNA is TGCAGTGCGGGGACTTCTCTTTACAATGAGCAGTTCTTC.

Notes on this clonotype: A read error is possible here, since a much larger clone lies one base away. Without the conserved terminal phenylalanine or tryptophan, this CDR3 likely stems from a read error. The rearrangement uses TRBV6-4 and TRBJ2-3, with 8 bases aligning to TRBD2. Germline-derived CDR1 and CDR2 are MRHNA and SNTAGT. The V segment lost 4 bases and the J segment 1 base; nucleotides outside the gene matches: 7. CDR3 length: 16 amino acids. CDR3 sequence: CASSGASGSGTDTQYC. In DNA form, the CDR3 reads TGTGCCAGCAGTGGTGCGAGCGGGAGTGGCACAGATACGCAGTATTGT.

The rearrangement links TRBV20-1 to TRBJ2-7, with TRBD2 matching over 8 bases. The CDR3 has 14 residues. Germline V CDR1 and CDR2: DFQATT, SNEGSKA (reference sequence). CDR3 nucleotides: TGCAGCATCCCGGGGGGGCGCAGTCGTTACGAGCAGTACTTC. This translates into CSIPGGRSRYEQYF.